This T cell receptor beta chain is from a study of blood T cell repertoires in COVID-19 (dated by TCRdb to between 2020 and 2021). Study-level background: Samples from collaborators originated in the United States, Italy and Spain and spanned both the acute and convalescent phases of COVID-19. The prospective study material was composed of cDNA or gDNA derived from T cells, B-cell-depleted T cells, or PBMCs. The dataset comprised deeply sampled blood TCRbeta repertoires from subjects exposed to, actively infected with, or recovered from COVID-19. The repertoires were released in a freely available public database intended as a resource for research on the immune response to SARS-CoV-2. Samples came from the ongoing ImmuneRACE study (first 160 participants) plus 1,254 subjects from 6 global collaborators. The sample metadata nearly always contained a de-identified subject ID, COVID-19 status, age in years and sex. HLA class I and class II types, where available, came from metadata supplied by the sample provider rather than from assay-based typing. General study outcomes and caveats: The quantity of clinical and demographic metadata differed by source and by participant and was supplied without curation.

Participants in the prospective study were aged about 18 to 100 years, lived in 24 United States geographic areas, and enrolled through a virtual design. In the prospective study, cohorts were assigned on the basis of participant-reported clinical history obtained from a screening survey and a study questionnaire. Recovered participants in ImmuneRACE Cohort 3 were defined as having two consecutive negative NP/OP PCR tests, clearance from a healthcare professional, or resolution of symptoms. In the prospective study, whole blood, serum and a nasopharyngeal or oropharyngeal swab were collected from each participant by mobile phlebotomists. Additional blood draws and questionnaires over an approximately 2-month period could optionally be provided by prospective study participants. Before DNA extraction, blood samples from the prospective study were shipped at room temperature or frozen. This clone was detected only a few times. Its antigen target is currently unknown. It has no much larger one-base neighbor in the sample; base qualities were not kept.

TCRbeta CDR3 regions were amplified from genomic DNA using the immunoSEQ Assay, a bias-controlled multiplex PCR. As for the authors' bioinformatics: Within the assay, amplification of reference gene primers was used to estimate how many nucleated cells each sample contained. To quantify the absolute abundance of each unique TCRbeta CDR3 rearrangement, sequence reads were collapsed and filtered. For each sample, productive Simpson clonality was calculated by taking the square root of Simpson's diversity index across productive rearrangements. In TCRdb, the immuneACCESS table is reduced to in-frame sequences with V and J assigned. These tables do not hold every clone; where another copy was compared, an unresolved V gene accounts for under half, and the others remain unexplained. From that table come the V and J calls and clone size; the DNA was used to work out D and trimming. Present in this sample are about 200,000 clones, 75% to 90% of which were seen just once. The ten top clones hold roughly 1.2% of the sample.

The receptor's source is a man aged 25 to 40 who had recovered from COVID-19. The sample consisted of PBMCs or T cells enriched from blood (not recorded which).

The bases are TGTGCCAGCAGTTACGTGACTAGCGGGGGGGCCAATGAGCAGTTCTTC. This sequence encodes CASSYVTSGGANEQFF. Recombination joined TRBV6-2 or TRBV6-3 with TRBJ2-1, and 14 bases in between align with TRBD2. The germline V and J ends show losses of 2 bases and 6 bases respectively, and no gene match explains 3 bases of the junction. The CDR3 has 16 amino acids, counting the end cysteine and phenylalanine. CDR3 DNA only is kept here, 48 bases in frame from base 1. CDR1 and CDR2 (MNHEY, SVGEGT) derive from the germline V gene.